The source of this T cell receptor beta chain is a study of T-cell memory formation after mild COVID-19 (dated by TCRdb to about 2021). Background for the entire study: TCR sequence clusters from the two donors were largely donor specific. In two donors, T-cell clones that expanded and contracted after mild COVID-19 were followed by sequencing TCRalpha and TCRbeta repertoires longitudinally. The cohort comprised two young, previously healthy adult volunteers, one female and one male.

The investigation overall reported the following: Contracting CD4+ clones turned up mainly in the CM and EM memory subsets, whereas EMRA was where CD8+ clones were enriched. Clones that contracted from day 15 to 85 showed balanced CD4/CD8 phenotypes, whereas a second wave of clones that expanded from day 15 to 37 leaned towards CD4+. SARS-CoV-2 specificity of the second-wave clones peaking on day 37 was not confirmed. Some responding clones were found in pre-infection memory, which suggests that pre-existing cross-reactive memory T cells took part in the SARS-CoV-2 response. Only two mild cases were covered in the study, and larger cohorts including severe cases with pre-infection samples were considered necessary.

Sequenced on an Illumina NovaSeq 6000. Using 5'RACE with constant-segment primers, TCRalpha and TCRbeta cDNA libraries were constructed, with sample barcodes and unique molecular identifiers added in the process. RNA was extracted from every sample with Trizol reagent. Library amplification was performed in two PCR steps, and a second sample barcode and Illumina TruSeq adapters were introduced in the second step. The libraries were sequenced on an Illumina NovaSeq using 2 x 150 bp paired-end reads. The paper's processing steps were these. The reads were demultiplexed and collapsed into UMI-guided consensus sequences using migec v1.2.7. Using mixcr v2.1.11, UMI consensuses were aligned to TRA and TRB V and J templates and then assembled into clonotypes. Clonotypes were classified as expanded or contracted when called significant by both edgeR and NoisET, with noise models trained on biological replicates. For edgeR calls, the cutoffs were a false discovery rate-adjusted p below 0.01 and a log2 fold-change threshold of 1. PCA with hierarchical clustering of max-normalized trajectories of the 1000 most abundant clonotypes was used as exploratory dynamics analysis. The CD4 or CD8 phenotype of responding clones was assigned using the separately sequenced CD4+ and CD8+ repertoires. The public reads were run again by TCRdb, first through fastp at Q25 and then through MiXCR, and only productive beta chains were kept. When rows share a CDR3 protein, they turn into one entry using the most common DNA and genes. These V and J calls rely on TCRdb rather than the paper's analysis. This sample has hundreds of thousands of distinct CDR3 sequences in its table, and less than 25% of those were observed once. Approximately 8.4% of the sample belongs to the ten largest clones.

A note on this clonotype: The antigen it recognizes is unknown. Per-base qualities were not stored, and no clone one base away is much larger.

The CDR3 spans 14 residues, from the cysteine through the phenylalanine. Solely the CDR3 DNA is kept, with 42 bases framed from the first base. V and J are truncated by 2 bases and 7 bases respectively, leaving an intervening sequence of 12 bases. Reading the germline V gene gives CDR1 MNHEY and CDR2 SVGEGT. Ficoll-Paque density gradient centrifugation was used to isolate PBMCs. In this chain, TRBV6-2 or TRBV6-3 is recombined with TRBJ1-5; 6 matching bases give a weak D call of TRBD1. The origin of this receptor is an adult woman who had mild COVID-19 (a few samples of this study predate the infection). The sample titles of this study are shuffled in the database, so cell type and time point are left out; the donor was told from shared clones. Sequenced: PBMCs or a T cell subset sorted from them (not recorded which). The sequenced DNA: TGTGCCAGCAGTTACCCGACAGGAGGCCAGCCCCAGCATTTT. Its protein product is CASSYPTGGQPQHF.